Below are 26 T cell receptor beta chains sequenced from a single sample in a study of STAT3 mutations in large granular lymphocyte leukemia. Study findings and constraints: At least one immunodominant TCR beta clonotype appeared in every T-cell large granular lymphocyte leukemia patient.

The assay was immunoSEQ multiplex PCR, and TCRdb's table has in-frame clones only and misses some. The table records approximately 3,800 clones, about two fifths of them present only once. These receptors' targets are unknown. Sequenced material: peripheral blood mononuclear cells. These receptors all stem from a man between 60 and 75 years old with T-cell large granular lymphocyte leukemia. Some clones in this sample may be carry-over from other donors' samples.

The genes are TRBV18 and TRBJ2-1; TRBD2 agrees at 12 bases. Germline V gene sequence: CDR1 KGHSH, CDR2 LQKENI. V shed 1 base, J shed 8 bases, and the junction held 6 bases outside the gene matches. The CDR3 has 16 amino acids. The CDR3, as DNA: TGTGCCAGCTCACCACTCGTGACTAGCGGGAGCTATGAGCAGTTCTTC. Protein: CASSPLVTSGSYEQFF.

The chain carries TRBV2 and TRBJ2-5, with a possible D match to TRBD2 (5 bases). Germline V gene sequence: CDR1 SNHLY, CDR2 FYNNEI. The CDR3 totals 12 residues. The V and J ends lost 3 bases and 4 bases respectively, with 6 bases between them. CDR3 residues: CASSDGGETQYF. In DNA form, the CDR3 reads TGTGCCAGCAGTGATGGAGGAGAGACCCAGTACTTC.

This chain joins TRBV7-9 and TRBJ1-4, with D perhaps TRBD1 (5 bases). The length of the CDR3 is 12 residues. CDR1 is SEHNR and CDR2 is FQNEAQ in the germline V gene (reference sequence). Between the trimmed V and J ends, which lost 6 bases and 5 bases, there was a span of 7 bases. CDR3 amino acids: CASSWGNEKLFF. CDR3 in DNA: TGTGCCAGCAGTTGGGGGAATGAAAAACTGTTTTTT.

In nucleotides, the CDR3 is TGTGCCAGCAGCTTGGGGGATTTGAAGACCCAGTACTTC. This gives the protein CASSLGDLKTQYF. The V call is TRBV7-9, the J call TRBJ2-5; either TRBD1 or TRBD2 may supply D (5 bases each). The germline gives CDR1 SEHNR, CDR2 FQNEAQ (reference sequence). V lost 3 bases to trimming and J lost 6 bases, with 11 bases between them. This CDR3 is 13 amino acids long.

The chain carries TRBV5-1 and TRBJ2-1; D remains unclear. The germline V gene has CDR1 SGHRS and CDR2 YFSETQ. Between the trimmed V and J ends, which lost 4 bases and 9 bases, there was a span of 14 bases. This CDR3 spans 13 amino acids. The CDR3 sequence is CASSPAVGTEQFF. CDR3 coding DNA: TGCGCCAGCAGCCCGGCGGTTGGTACTGAGCAGTTCTTC.

This chain links TRBV6-1 with TRBJ2-7, with unresolved D. The CDR3 totals 11 residues. CDR1 MNHNS and CDR2 SASEGT come from the germline V gene. With 4 bases removed from V and 4 bases from J, the gap between germline ends came to 5 bases. Here the CDR3 reads CASSVGYEQYF. The DNA for the CDR3 is TGTGCCAGCAGTGTGGGTTACGAGCAGTACTTC.

This clone was seen a few times. The V gene is TRBV28, the J gene TRBJ2-7; D unclear. Between the trimmed V and J ends, which lost 5 bases and 6 bases, there was a span of 26 bases. The CDR3 spans 17 residues. Germline loops: CDR1 MDHEN, CDR2 SYDVKM. The CDR3 loop is CASSTYRWTVGSVEQYF. The CDR3 DNA is TGTGCCAGCAGTACCTACCGGTGGACGGTGGGTTCCGTCGAGCAGTACTTC. Full variable domain (remainder filled in from reference TRBV28 and TRBJ2-7): DVKVTQSSRYLVKRTGEKVFLECVQDMDHENMFWYRQDPGLGLRLIYFSYDVKMKEKGDIPEGYSVSREKKERFSLILESASTNQTSMYLCASSTYRWTVGSVEQYFGPGTRLTVT.

The J gene is TRBJ1-5, the V gene TRBV6-5; D uncertain. The CDR3 loop spans 12 amino acids. Germline assignment: CDR1 MNHEY and CDR2 SVGAGI. V was shortened by 8 bases and J by 7 bases, with 12 bases between the two germline ends. Here the CDR3 reads CASGENIQPQHF. The DNA of the CDR3 is TGTGCCAGCGGAGAGAATATACAGCCCCAGCATTTT.

V usage is TRBV5-4 and J usage is TRBJ2-5; D possibly uses TRBD1 or TRBD2 (5 bases each). The CDR3 loop spans 15 amino acids. V dropped 0 bases and J dropped 2 bases, with 11 bases sitting between them. Germline CDR1 reads SGHNT; CDR2 reads YYREEE (reference sequence). CDR3 region: CASSLDQGRQETQYF. In nucleotides, the CDR3 is TGTGCCAGCAGCTTGGACCAGGGACGGCAAGAGACCCAGTACTTC.

The V gene is TRBV5-4, the J gene TRBJ2-5, with 7 bases fitting TRBD1. V trimming: 4 bases; J trimming: 9 bases; junction bases outside the gene matches: 3. CDR3 length: 11 amino acids. CDR1 is SGHNT, CDR2 YYREEE, per germline (reference sequence). This chain's CDR3 is CASSRGQSQYF. CDR3 DNA sequence: TGTGCCAGCAGCCGGGGACAGTCCCAGTACTTC.

This clone was detected only a few times. The chain links TRBV7-2 to TRBJ2-5; D is possibly TRBD2 (7 bases). Deletions cut 6 bases from V and 6 bases from J, with 20 bases between. Germline loops: CDR1 SGHTA, CDR2 FQGNSA. CDR3 length: 15 amino acids. The CDR3 nucleotides are TGTGCCAGCAGTCCCGGGGGGCACCTCCTCCAGACCCAGTACTTC. Protein product: CASSPGGHLLQTQYF.

V gene TRBV19 combines with J gene TRBJ2-1, with a weak D call TRBD1 (6 bases). The CDR3 totals 13 residues. V lost 5 bases to trimming and J lost 5 bases, with 10 bases between them. The germline CDR1 and CDR2 sequences are LNHDA and SQIVND (reference sequence). The CDR3 nucleotides read TGTGCCAGTAGTCTCACAGGGAACAATGAGCAGTTCTTC. Encoded protein: CASSLTGNNEQFF.

The CDR3 spells CAWSWDGPYEQYF. The CDR3 nucleotides are TGTGCCTGGAGCTGGGACGGACCCTACGAGCAGTACTTC. V and J are TRBV30 and TRBJ2-7; D could derive from TRBD1 or TRBD2 (5 bases each). Trimming stripped 3 bases from V and 2 bases from J, with 11 bases between. Germline lookup yields CDR1 GTSNPN and CDR2 SVGIG (reference sequence). The CDR3 totals 13 residues. The full variable domain, in which reference TRBV30 and TRBJ2-7 provide the parts outside the CDR3, is SQTIHQWPATLVQPVGSPLSLECTVEGTSNPNLYWYRQAAGRGLQLLFYSVGIGQISSEVPQNLSASRPQDRQFILSSKKLLLSDSGFYLCAWSWDGPYEQYFGPGTRLTVT.

This clone was recorded once. CDR3 sequence (DNA): TGTGCCAGCAGCCTCCTAAGCACAGATACGCAGTATTTT. Protein product: CASSLLSTDTQYF. The V gene is TRBV6-6, the J gene TRBJ2-3; D is unclear. Per germline, CDR1 MNHNY and CDR2 SVGAGI (reference sequence). This CDR3 has 13 residues. V lost 6 bases, J lost 0 bases, and 7 bases lay in between.

This clone was observed a handful of times. V gene TRBV11-2 combines with J gene TRBJ2-7, with 7 bases aligning to TRBD1. J lost 5 bases, V lost 5 bases, and 3 bases had no gene match. The CDR3 totals 12 residues. Germline values: CDR1 SGHAT, CDR2 FQNNGV. The CDR3 region has the DNA TGTGCCAGCAGCACCGACAGGGACGAGCAGTACGTC. This sequence encodes CASSTDRDEQYV.

The V gene is TRBV5-1, the J gene TRBJ2-5; 8 nucleotides agree with TRBD2. Germline V CDR1 and CDR2: SGHRS, YFSETQ. V trimming: 0 bases; J trimming: 5 bases; junction bases outside the gene matches: 15. This CDR3 contains 18 residues. Written as DNA, the CDR3 is TGCGCCAGCAGCTTGGGCGGGTCCCGGGGGGGCCTCCGGGAGACCCAGTACTTC. This codes for CASSLGGSRGGLRETQYF.

There are a few counts of this clone. The genes are TRBV11-3 and TRBJ1-5; D is perhaps TRBD1 (5 bases). The ends were cut back, 10 bases at V and 4 bases at J, with 23 bases in the middle. The CDR3 runs 16 residues. Germline CDR1 SGHNT, CDR2 YENEEA. Here the CDR3 DNA reads TGTGCCACGAAGGGGCAGGATGGGGAACTGAATCAGCCCCAGCATTTT. It translates to CATKGQDGELNQPQHF.

This clone came up a few times. This rearrangement joins TRBV5-4 to TRBJ1-2, with TRBD1 matching 8 bases. CDR3 length: 17 amino acids. Looked up from germline, CDR1 is SGHNT and CDR2 is YYREEE (reference sequence). Unmatched junction bases numbered 10, after V lost 0 bases and J lost 3 bases. The CDR3: CASSLDPGTGGDYGYTF. CDR3 sequence (DNA): TGTGCCAGCAGCTTGGACCCCGGGACAGGTGGGGACTATGGCTACACCTTC.

The chain recombines TRBV14 with TRBJ2-5; D not resolved. Germline CDR1 SGHDN, CDR2 FVKESK. The CDR3 extends over 14 amino acids. V lost 1 base, J lost 1 base, and 7 bases lay in between. The CDR3 bases are TGTGCCAGCAGCCAAGGCAGGATCCAAGAGACCCAGTACTTC. It is translated as CASSQGRIQETQYF. Filled out from reference TRBV14 and TRBJ2-5, the complete variable domain reads EAGVTQFPSHSVIEKGQTVTLRCDPISGHDNLYWYRRVMGKEIKFLLHFVKESKQDESGMPNNRFLAERTGGTYSTLKVQPAELEDSGVYFCASSQGRIQETQYFGPGTRLLVL.

The chain is built from TRBV5-1 and TRBJ1-2; D remains unclear. CDR1 and CDR2 (germline): SGHRS, YFSETQ. The CDR3 spans 13 residues. Trimming took off 4 bases at V and 8 bases at J, with 15 bases between the two ends. CDR3 in amino acids: CASSPDGLMGYTF. CDR3 bases: TGCGCCAGCAGCCCGGACGGTCTTATGGGCTACACCTTC.

This clone turned up a few times. This chain links TRBV9 with TRBJ2-5; the D gene is possibly TRBD2 (5 bases). The ends were cut back, 8 bases at V and 5 bases at J, with 19 bases in the middle. Germline V CDR1 and CDR2: SGDLS, YYNGEE. The CDR3 runs to 14 residues. The CDR3 loop is CASQAVDVAETQYF. CDR3 nucleotides: TGTGCCAGTCAAGCGGTAGACGTAGCTGAGACCCAGTACTTC. The full variable domain, in which reference TRBV9 and TRBJ2-5 provide the parts outside the CDR3, is DSGVTQTPKHLITATGQRVTLRCSPRSGDLSVYWYQQSLDQGLQFLIQYYNGEERAKGNILERFSAQQFPDLHSELNLSSLELGDSALYFCASQAVDVAETQYFGPGTRLLVL.

V usage is TRBV4-1 and J usage is TRBJ1-1; 7 bases line up with TRBD1. This CDR3 spans 12 amino acids. Germline trimming cut 1 base from V and 11 bases from J; bases unmatched to any gene: 4. Per germline, CDR1 MGHRA and CDR2 YSYEKL. CDR3 in DNA: TGCGCCAGCAGCCAAGCAGGGGGGGTGGCTTTCTTT. The encoded protein is CASSQAGGVAFF.

The V call is TRBV7-9, the J call TRBJ1-1; unclear D gene. The CDR3 spans 12 residues. Germline CDR1 SEHNR, CDR2 FQNEAQ (reference sequence). With 5 bases removed from V and 4 bases from J, the gap between germline ends came to 8 bases. DNA for the CDR3: TGTGCCAGCAGCGCTCGGGTCACTGAAGCTTTCTTT. Its translation: CASSARVTEAFF.

This clone ranks as medium-sized. V and J are TRBV2 and TRBJ2-1; 9 bases match TRBD1. The CDR3 length is 16 residues. Trimming at V came to 6 bases and at J to 5 bases, leaving 11 bases not matched to a gene. Germline V CDR1 and CDR2: SNHLY, FYNNEI. CDR3 amino acids: CASRDTGQGLDNEQFF. The CDR3 nucleotides read TGTGCCAGCAGAGATACCGGACAGGGGTTGGACAATGAGCAGTTCTTC.

Written as DNA, the CDR3 is TGCGCCAGCAGCCCATCCGGGTCCCAAATGGGCACATATGGCTACACCTTC. Translated, it gives CASSPSGSQMGTYGYTF. This chain connects TRBV5-1 to TRBJ1-2; D not resolved. V was cut by 4 bases and J by 5 bases, with 24 bases left in between. The CDR3 is 17 residues long. Germline CDR1 SGHRS, CDR2 YFSETQ.

This chain joins TRBV5-4 and TRBJ2-7; TRBD2 agrees at 11 bases. Germline trimming cut 0 bases from V and 6 bases from J; bases unmatched to any gene: 2. The germline CDR1 and CDR2 sequences are SGHNT and YYREEE (reference sequence). This CDR3 has 14 amino acids. The DNA for the CDR3 is TGTGCCAGCAGCTTGGGGCTAGCGGGAGGCGAGCAGTACGTC. It encodes CASSLGLAGGEQYV.